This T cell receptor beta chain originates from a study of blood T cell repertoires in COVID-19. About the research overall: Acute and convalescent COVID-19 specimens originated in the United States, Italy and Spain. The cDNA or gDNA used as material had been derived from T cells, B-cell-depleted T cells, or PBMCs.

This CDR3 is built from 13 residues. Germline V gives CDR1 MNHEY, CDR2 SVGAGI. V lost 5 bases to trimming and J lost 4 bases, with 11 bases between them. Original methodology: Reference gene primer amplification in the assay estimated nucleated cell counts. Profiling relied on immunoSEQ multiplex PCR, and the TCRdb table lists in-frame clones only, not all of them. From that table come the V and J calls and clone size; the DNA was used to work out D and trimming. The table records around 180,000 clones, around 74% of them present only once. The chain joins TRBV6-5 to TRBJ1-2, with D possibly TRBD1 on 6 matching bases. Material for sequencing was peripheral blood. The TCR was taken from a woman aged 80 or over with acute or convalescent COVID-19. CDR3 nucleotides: TGTGCCAGCAGTCAGACAGGTCCCTATGGCTACACCTTC. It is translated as CASSQTGPYGYTF.